This T cell receptor beta chain was sequenced for a study of neoadjuvant anti-PD-1 for oral cavity cancer. In this sample, this clone turned up a few times. Described time point: after neoadjuvant nivolumab, at surgical resection. Most tumor samples had about 5 ug input DNA in two replicates. Clones were read by immunoSEQ multiplex PCR, and TCRdb kept only the in-frame ones, dropping some. This sample has 6,000 or so clones, with about 57% found just once. Trimming left V 4 bases short and J 3 bases short, with 11 bases between. The germline CDR1 and CDR2 sequences are SNHLY and FYNNEI. This CDR3 has 14 residues.

Sequences were derived from tumor tissue, sampled after nivolumab (anti-PD-1) treatment. This TCR derives from a person aged 40-85 years with oral cavity squamous cell carcinoma. The chain recombines TRBV2 with TRBJ2-3, with a possible D match to TRBD1 (7 bases). The CDR3 sequence is CASSVQGRTDTQYF. The CDR3 DNA follows: TGTGCCAGCAGTGTACAGGGGAGGACAGATACGCAGTATTTT. Using reference TRBV2 and TRBJ2-3 for the parts outside the CDR3, the full variable domain is EPEVTQTPSHQVTQMGQEVILRCVPISNHLYFYWYRQILGQKVEFLVSFYNNEISEKSEIFDDQFSVERPDGSNFTLKIRSTKLEDSAMYFCASSVQGRTDTQYFGPGTRLTVL.